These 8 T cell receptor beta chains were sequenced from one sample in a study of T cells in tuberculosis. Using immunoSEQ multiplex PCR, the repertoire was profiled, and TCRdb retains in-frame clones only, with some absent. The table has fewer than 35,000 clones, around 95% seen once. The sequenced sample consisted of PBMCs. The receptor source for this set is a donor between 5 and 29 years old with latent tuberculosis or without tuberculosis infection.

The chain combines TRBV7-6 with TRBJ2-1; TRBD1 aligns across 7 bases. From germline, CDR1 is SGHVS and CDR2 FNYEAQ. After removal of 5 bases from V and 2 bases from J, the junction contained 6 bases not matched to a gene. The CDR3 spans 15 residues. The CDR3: CASSRGQVPYNEQFF. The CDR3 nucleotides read TGTGCCAGCAGCCGAGGACAGGTCCCCTACAATGAGCAGTTCTTC. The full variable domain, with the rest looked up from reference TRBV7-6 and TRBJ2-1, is GAGVSQSPRYKVTKRGQDVALRCDPISGHVSLYWYRQALGQGPEFLTYFNYEAQQDKSGLPNDRFSAERPEGSISTLTIQRTEQRDSAMYRCASSRGQVPYNEQFFGPGTRLTVL.

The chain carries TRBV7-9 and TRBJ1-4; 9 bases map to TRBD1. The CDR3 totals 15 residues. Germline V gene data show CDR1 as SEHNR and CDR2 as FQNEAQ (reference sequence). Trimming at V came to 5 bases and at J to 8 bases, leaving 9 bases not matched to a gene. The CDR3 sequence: CASSPPGQGVEKLFF. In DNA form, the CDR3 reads TGTGCCAGCAGCCCGCCGGGACAGGGAGTAGAAAAACTGTTTTTT.

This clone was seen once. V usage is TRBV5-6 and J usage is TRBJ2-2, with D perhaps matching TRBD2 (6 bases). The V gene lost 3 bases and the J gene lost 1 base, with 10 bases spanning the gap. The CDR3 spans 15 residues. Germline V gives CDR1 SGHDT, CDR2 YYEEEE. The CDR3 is CASSSLAENTGELFF. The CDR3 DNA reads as TGTGCCAGCAGCTCCTTAGCGGAGAACACCGGGGAGCTGTTTTTT.

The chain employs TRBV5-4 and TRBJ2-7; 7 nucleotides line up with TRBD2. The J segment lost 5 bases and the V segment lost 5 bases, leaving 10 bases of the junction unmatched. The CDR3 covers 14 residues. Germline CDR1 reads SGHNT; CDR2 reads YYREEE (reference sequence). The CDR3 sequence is CASRGTGGPHEQYF. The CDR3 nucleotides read TGTGCCAGCAGGGGTACGGGGGGTCCCCACGAGCAGTACTTC.

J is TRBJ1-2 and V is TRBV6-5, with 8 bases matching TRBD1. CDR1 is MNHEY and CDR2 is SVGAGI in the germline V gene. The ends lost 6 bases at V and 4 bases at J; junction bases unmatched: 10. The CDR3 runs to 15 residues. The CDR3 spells CASRPGGEDGYGYTF. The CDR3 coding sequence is TGTGCCAGCAGACCAGGGGGCGAGGATGGCTATGGCTACACCTTC.

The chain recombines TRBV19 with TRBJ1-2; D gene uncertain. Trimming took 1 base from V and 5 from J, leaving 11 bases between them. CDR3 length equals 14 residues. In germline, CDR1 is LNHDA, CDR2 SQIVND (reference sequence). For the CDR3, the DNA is TGTGCCAGTAGTATAGGGACCTCGGGGTATGGCTACACCTTC. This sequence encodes CASSIGTSGYGYTF.

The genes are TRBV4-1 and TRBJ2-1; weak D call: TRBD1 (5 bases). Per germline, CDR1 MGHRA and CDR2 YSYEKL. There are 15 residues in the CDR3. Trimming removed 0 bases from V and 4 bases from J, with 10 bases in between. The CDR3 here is CASSQDNQGYNEQFF. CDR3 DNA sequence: TGCGCCAGCAGCCAAGATAATCAGGGATACAATGAGCAGTTCTTC.

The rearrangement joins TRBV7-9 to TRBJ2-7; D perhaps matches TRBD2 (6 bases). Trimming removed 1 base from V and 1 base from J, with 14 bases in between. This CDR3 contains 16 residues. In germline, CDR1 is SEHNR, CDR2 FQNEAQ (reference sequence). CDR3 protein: CASSLGAGLESYEQYF. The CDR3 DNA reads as TGTGCCAGCAGCTTAGGCGCGGGACTGGAATCCTACGAGCAGTACTTC.